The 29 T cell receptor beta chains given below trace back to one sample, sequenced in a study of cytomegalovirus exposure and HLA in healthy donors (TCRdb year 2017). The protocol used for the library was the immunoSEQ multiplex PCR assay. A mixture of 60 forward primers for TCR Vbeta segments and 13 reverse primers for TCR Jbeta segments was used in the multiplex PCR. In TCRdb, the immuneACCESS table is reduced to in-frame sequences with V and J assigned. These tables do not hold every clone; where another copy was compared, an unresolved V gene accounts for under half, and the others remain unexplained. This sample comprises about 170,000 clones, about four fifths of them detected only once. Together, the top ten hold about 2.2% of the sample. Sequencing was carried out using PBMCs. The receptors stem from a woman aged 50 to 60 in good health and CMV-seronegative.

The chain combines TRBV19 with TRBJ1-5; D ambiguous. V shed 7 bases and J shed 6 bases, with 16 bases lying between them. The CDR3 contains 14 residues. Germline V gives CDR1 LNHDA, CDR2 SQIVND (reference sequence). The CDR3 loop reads CASTGGGLGQPQHF. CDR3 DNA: TGTGCCAGTACGGGTGGTGGTTTAGGTCAGCCCCAGCATTTT.

In DNA form, the CDR3 reads TGTGCCAGTAGTCGCAGTAAACAGGGCCGTTCCTACGAGCAGTACTTC. Its translation is CASSRSKQGRSYEQYF. The chain links TRBV19 to TRBJ2-7; possible D gene TRBD1, 6 bases. CDR3 size: 16 residues. Germline V lookup: CDR1 LNHDA, CDR2 SQIVND (reference sequence). V lost 5 bases to trimming and J lost 1 base, with 18 bases between them. The full variable domain, its missing parts supplied by reference TRBV19 and TRBJ2-7, is DGGITQSPKYLFRKEGQNVTLSCEQNLNHDAMYWYRQDPGQGLRLIYYSQIVNDFQKGDIAEGYSVSREKKESFPLTVTSAQKNPTAFYLCASSRSKQGRSYEQYFGPGTRLTVT.

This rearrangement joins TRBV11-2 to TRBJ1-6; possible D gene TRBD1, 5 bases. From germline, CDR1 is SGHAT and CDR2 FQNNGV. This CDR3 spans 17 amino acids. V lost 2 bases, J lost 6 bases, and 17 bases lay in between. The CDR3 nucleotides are TGTGCCAGCAGCTTAAGGGTCCACGGGGGTCGTAATTCACCCCTCCACTTT. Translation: CASSLRVHGGRNSPLHF.

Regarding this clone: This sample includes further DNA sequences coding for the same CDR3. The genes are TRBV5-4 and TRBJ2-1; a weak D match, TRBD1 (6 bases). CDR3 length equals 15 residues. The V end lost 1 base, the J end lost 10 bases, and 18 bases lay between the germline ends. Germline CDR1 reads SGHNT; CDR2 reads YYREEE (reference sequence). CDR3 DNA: TGTGCCAGCAGCTTGTTGGGGGCACCTGAAGGCGAGCAGTTCTTC. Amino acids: CASSLLGAPEGEQFF.

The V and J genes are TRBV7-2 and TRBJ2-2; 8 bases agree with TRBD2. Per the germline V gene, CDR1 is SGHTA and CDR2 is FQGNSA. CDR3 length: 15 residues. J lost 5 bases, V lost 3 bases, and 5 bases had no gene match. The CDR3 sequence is CASSLDQRGTGELFF. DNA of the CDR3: TGTGCCAGCAGCTTGGACCAGCGGGGGACCGGGGAGCTGTTTTTT.

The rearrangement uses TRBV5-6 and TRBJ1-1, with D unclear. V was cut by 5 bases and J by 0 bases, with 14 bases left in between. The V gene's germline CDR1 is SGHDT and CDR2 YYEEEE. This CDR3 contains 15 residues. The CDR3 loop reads CASRPGGGMNTEAFF. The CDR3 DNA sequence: TGTGCCAGCAGACCCGGCGGAGGGATGAACACTGAAGCTTTCTTT.

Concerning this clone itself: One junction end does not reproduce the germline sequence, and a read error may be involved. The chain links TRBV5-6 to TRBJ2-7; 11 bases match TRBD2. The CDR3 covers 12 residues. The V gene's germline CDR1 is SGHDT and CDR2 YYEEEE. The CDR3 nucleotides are TGTGCCAGCAGCTTGACTAGCGGGAGCAATAACTTC. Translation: CASSLTSGSNNF.

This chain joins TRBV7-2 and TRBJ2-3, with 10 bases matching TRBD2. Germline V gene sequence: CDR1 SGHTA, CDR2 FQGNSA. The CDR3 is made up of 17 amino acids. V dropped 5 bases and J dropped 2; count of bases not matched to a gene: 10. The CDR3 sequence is CASSPFIAGGPTDTQYF. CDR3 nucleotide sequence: TGTGCCAGCAGCCCCTTCATAGCGGGAGGCCCCACAGATACGCAGTATTTT.

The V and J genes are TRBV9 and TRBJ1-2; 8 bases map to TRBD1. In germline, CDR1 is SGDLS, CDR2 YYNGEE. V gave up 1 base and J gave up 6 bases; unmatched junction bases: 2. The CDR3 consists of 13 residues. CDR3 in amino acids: CASSVNRGDGYTF. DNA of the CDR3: TGTGCCAGCAGCGTAAACAGGGGGGATGGCTACACCTTC.

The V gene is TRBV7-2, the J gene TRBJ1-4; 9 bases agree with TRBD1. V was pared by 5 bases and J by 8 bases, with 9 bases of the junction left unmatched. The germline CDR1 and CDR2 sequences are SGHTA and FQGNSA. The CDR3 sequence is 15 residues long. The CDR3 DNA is TGTGCCAGCAGCCGGTTGGGACAGGGAGGAGAAAAACTGTTTTTT. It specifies CASSRLGQGGEKLFF.

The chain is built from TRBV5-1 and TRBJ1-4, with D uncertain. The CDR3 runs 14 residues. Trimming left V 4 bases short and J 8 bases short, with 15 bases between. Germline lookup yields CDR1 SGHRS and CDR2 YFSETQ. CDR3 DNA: TGCGCCAGCAGCCCTGGGTCCAGAGGGGAAAAACTGTTTTTT. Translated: CASSPGSRGEKLFF.

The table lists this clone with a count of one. The CDR3 nucleotides read TGTGCCATCAGTGAGTTAAATCAGCCCCAGCATTTT. Translated: CAISELNQPQHF. The V gene is TRBV10-3, the J gene TRBJ1-5; unclear D gene. Trimming took 1 base from V and 4 from J, leaving 2 bases between them. CDR1 is ENHRY, CDR2 SYGVKD, per germline. CDR3 size: 12 residues.

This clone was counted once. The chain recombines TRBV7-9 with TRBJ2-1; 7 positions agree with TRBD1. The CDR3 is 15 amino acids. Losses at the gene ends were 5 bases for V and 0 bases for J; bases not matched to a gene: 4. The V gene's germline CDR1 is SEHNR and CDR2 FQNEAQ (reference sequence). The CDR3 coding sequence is TGTGCCAGCAGCGCGGACAGGCTCTCCTACAATGAGCAGTTCTTC. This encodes CASSADRLSYNEQFF.

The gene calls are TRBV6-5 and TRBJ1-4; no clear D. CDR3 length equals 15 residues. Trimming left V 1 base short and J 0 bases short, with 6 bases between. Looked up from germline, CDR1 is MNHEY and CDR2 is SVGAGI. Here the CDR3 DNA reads TGTGCCAGCAGTTACTTGTCAACAACTAATGAAAAACTGTTTTTT. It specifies CASSYLSTTNEKLFF.

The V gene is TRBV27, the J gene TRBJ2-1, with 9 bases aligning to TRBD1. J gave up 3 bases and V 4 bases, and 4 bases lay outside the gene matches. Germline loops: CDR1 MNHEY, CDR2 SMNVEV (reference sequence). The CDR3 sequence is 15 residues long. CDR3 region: CASSWDRADYNEQFF. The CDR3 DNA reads TGTGCCAGCAGTTGGGACAGGGCCGACTACAATGAGCAGTTCTTC.

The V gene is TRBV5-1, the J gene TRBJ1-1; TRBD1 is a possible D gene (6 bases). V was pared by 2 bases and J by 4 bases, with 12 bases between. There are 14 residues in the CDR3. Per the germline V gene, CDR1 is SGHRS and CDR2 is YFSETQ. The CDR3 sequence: CASSLQGGSTEAFF. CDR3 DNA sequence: TGCGCCAGCAGCTTACAGGGAGGGAGCACTGAAGCTTTCTTT. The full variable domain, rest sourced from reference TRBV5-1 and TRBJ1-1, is KAGVTQTPRYLIKTRGQQVTLSCSPISGHRSVSWYQQTPGQGLQFLFEYFSETQRNKGNFPGRFSGRQFSNSRSEMNVSTLELGDSALYLCASSLQGGSTEAFFGQGTRLTVV.

This CDR3 is CASTRARDYNEQFF. The CDR3 DNA is TGTGCCAGCACCCGGGCCCGGGACTACAATGAGCAGTTCTTC. The gene calls are TRBV7-2 and TRBJ2-1; perhaps TRBD2 as D (5 bases). This CDR3 contains 14 residues. V was shortened by 7 bases and J by 3 bases, with 13 bases between the two germline ends. Germline assignment: CDR1 SGHTA and CDR2 FQGNSA.

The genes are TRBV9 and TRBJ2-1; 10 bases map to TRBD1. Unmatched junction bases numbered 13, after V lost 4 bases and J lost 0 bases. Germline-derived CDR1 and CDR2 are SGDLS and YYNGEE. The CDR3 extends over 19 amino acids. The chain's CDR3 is CASSLTLPGQGSSYNEQFF. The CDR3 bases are TGTGCCAGCAGCCTAACTCTTCCGGGACAGGGGAGCTCCTACAATGAGCAGTTCTTC.

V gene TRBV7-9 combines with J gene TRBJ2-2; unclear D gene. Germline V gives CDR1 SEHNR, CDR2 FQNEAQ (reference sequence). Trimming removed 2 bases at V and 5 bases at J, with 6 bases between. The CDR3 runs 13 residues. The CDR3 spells CASSLRLTGELFF. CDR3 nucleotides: TGTGCCAGCAGCTTACGACTTACCGGGGAGCTGTTTTTT.

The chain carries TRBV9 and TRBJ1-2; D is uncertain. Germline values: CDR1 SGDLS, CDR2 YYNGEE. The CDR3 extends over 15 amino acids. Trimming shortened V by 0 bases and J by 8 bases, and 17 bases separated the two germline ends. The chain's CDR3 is CASSVGLTEREGYTF. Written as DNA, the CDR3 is TGTGCCAGCAGCGTAGGTTTAACAGAACGGGAAGGCTACACCTTC.

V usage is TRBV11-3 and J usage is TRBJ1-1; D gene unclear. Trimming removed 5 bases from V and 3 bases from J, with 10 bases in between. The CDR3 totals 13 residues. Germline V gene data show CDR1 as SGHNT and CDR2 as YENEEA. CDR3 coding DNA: TGTGCCAGCAGCGCACGGGATGACACTGAAGCTTTCTTT. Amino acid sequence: CASSARDDTEAFF.

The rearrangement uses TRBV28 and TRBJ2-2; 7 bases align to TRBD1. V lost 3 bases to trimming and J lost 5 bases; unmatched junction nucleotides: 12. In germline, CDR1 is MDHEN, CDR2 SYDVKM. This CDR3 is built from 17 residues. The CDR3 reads CASSLRGVQQGTGELFF. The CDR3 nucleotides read TGTGCCAGCAGTTTGAGGGGAGTACAACAGGGGACCGGGGAGCTGTTTTTT.

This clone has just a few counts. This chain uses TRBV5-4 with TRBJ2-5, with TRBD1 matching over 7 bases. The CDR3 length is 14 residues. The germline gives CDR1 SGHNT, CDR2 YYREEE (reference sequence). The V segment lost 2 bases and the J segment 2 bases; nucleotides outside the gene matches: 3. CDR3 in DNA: TGTGCCAGCAGCTTCCCGGGACAGCAAGAGACCCAGTACTTC. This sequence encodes CASSFPGQQETQYF.

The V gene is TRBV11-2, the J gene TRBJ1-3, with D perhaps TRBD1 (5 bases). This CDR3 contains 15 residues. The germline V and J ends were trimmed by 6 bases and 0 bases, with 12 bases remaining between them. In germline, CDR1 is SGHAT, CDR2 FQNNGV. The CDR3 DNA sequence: TGTGCCAGCAGGGGGGGGACTCCCTCTGGAAACACCATATATTTT. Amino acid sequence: CASRGGTPSGNTIYF.

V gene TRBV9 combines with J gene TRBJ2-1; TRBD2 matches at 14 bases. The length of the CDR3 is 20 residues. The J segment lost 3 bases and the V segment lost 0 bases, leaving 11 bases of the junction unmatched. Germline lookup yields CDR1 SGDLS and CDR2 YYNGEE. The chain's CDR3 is CASSVAGGTSGSIYYNEQFF. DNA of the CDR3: TGTGCCAGCAGCGTAGCTGGGGGGACTAGCGGGAGTATCTACTACAATGAGCAGTTCTTC. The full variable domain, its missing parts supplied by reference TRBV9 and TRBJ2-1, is DSGVTQTPKHLITATGQRVTLRCSPRSGDLSVYWYQQSLDQGLQFLIQYYNGEERAKGNILERFSAQQFPDLHSELNLSSLELGDSALYFCASSVAGGTSGSIYYNEQFFGPGTRLTVL.

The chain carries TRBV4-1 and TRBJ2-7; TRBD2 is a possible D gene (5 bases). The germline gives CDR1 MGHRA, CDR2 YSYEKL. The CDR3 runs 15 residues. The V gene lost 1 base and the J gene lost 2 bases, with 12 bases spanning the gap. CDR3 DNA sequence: TGCGCCAGCAGCCAAGTTAAGGGAGAAGCCTACGAGCAGTACTTC. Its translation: CASSQVKGEAYEQYF.

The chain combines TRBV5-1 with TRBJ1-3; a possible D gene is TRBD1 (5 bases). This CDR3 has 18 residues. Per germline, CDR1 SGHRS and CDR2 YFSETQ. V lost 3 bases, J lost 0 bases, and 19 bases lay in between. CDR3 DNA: TGCGCCAGCAGCTCGGGGGTAAATTTAGCAGTCTCTGGAAACACCATATATTTT. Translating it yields CASSSGVNLAVSGNTIYF.

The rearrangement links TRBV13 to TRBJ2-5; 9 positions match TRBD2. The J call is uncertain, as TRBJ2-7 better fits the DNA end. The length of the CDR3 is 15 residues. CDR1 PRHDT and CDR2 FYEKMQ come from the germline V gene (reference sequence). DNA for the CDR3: TGTGCCAGCAGCCCCGACTTAGCGGGAGAGGACGAGCAGTACTTC. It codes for CASSPDLAGEDEQYF.

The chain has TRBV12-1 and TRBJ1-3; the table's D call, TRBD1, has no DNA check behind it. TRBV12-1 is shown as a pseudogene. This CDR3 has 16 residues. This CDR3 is CASSSQTGNSGNTIYF. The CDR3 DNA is TGTGCCAGCAGCTCACAGACAGGGAACTCTGGAAACACCATATATTTT.